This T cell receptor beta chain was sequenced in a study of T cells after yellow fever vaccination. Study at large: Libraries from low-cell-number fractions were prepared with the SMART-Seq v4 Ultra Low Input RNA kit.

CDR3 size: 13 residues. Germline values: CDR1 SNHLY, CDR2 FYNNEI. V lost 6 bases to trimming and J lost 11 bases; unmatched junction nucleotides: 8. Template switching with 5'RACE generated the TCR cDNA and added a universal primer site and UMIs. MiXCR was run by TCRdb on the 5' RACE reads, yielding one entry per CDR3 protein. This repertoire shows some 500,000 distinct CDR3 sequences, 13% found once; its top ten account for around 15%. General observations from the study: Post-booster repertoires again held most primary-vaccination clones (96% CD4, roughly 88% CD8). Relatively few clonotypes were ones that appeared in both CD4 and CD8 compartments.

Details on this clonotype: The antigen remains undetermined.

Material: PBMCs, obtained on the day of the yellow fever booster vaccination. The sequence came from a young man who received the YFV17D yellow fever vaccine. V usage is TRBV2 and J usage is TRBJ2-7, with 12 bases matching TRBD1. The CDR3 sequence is CASSGGQGAQKYF. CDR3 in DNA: TGTGCCAGCAGCGGGGGACAGGGGGCGCAAAAGTACTTC.